This T cell receptor beta chain was recovered during a study of glioma-infiltrating T cells after dendritic cell vaccination (dated by TCRdb to between 2015 and 2016). For the study in its entirety: The cohort included some 15 glioblastoma patients drawn from Phase I and II dendritic cell vaccination trials, of whom 9 were newly diagnosed and 6 had recurrent disease. Patients received autologous tumor lysate-pulsed dendritic cell vaccination between about 2002 and 2013. To make the vaccine, monocyte-derived dendritic cells were cultured for approximately 7 days with IL-4 and GM-CSF and then pulsed overnight with autologous tumor lysate. Three intradermal dendritic cell vaccine injections were administered to patients at biweekly intervals in the arm below the axilla. In glioblastoma patients vaccinated with dendritic cells, deep sequencing of TCR beta CDR3 regions served to measure tumor-infiltrating lymphocyte content and to compare repertoires between tumor and blood. Survival after dendritic cell vaccination was correlated with TCR sequencing metrics, including TIL content and tumor-blood repertoire overlap. The study at large found these results: After dendritic cell vaccination, a higher estimated pretreatment TIL content predicted longer time to progression and longer overall survival. The cohort was small and heterogeneous, and full blood and tumor sets were available for few patients, with initial-recurrent tumor pairs available for even fewer patients. No direct relationship between TCR clonality and survival was found, suggesting a diverse polyclonal response may matter. The three-group TCR overlap response model was characterized as speculative, and prospective validation of the model was stated to be required.

Patients were selected on the basis of adequate residual fresh-frozen tumor tissue and more than two years of available survival data. Molecular status otherwise varied across the glioblastoma patients, but none of them carried an isocitrate dehydrogenase mutation. PBMC were collected before vaccination, two weeks after the third vaccination, and at tumor progression if progression occurred. Genomic DNA was extracted with the Qiagen DNeasy Blood extraction Kit. From the cysteine through the phenylalanine, the CDR3 covers 13 amino acids. The only DNA kept is the CDR3, 39 bases in frame from the first base. CDR1 is given as MNHNS and CDR2 as SASEGT, both from the germline V gene. The V end gives up 7 bases and the J end 5 bases, leaving 6 bases in the junction not matched to a gene. Comments on this clone: Its antigen is currently not known. Base qualities are not recorded, but no much larger clone differs from it by a single base.

TCRB CDR3 regions were amplified from roughly 1.8 ug genomic DNA, or all available DNA if less, using the immunoSEQ assay. Multiplex PCR used 60 forward primers for TCR V beta segments and 13 reverse primers for J beta segments. Synthetic control templates were spiked into each sample at limiting dilution to estimate reads per starting template. Reads of 87 bp were generated by sequencing on the Illumina HiSeq System. The source study handled its data this way. PCR and sequencing errors were removed by merging closely related sequences with a nearest neighbor algorithm. TCR overlap was defined as the percentage of unique tumor TCR beta sequences that were also present in the same patient's peripheral blood. What TCRdb holds here is the immuneACCESS table cut down to in-frame rearrangements. Part of the clones is not present; checked against another copy, under half of the missing clones reflect an unresolved V gene, and the others are unexplained. V, J and clone size reflect that table, while D and trimming were determined from the DNA. The sample table records about 82,000 clones; 80% to 90% of these occur just once. Approximately 3% of the sample rests with the top ten.

Material: blood, obtained before dendritic cell vaccination. The sequence links TRBV6-1 to TRBJ1-1; a stretch of 8 junction bases matches TRBD1. The receptor comes from a human donor with glioblastoma. This receptor carries the CDR3 CASTGQGRTEAFF. The DNA is as follows: TGTGCCAGCACAGGACAGGGCCGGACTGAAGCTTTCTTT.